The present entry profiles one T cell receptor beta chain with its context. Its matching antigen is unknown. This sample is part of a study of T-cell reconstitution after alpha-beta-depleted transplantation in children. The length of the CDR3 is 11 residues. Germline CDR1 and CDR2: SEHNR and FQNEAQ (reference sequence). Trimming left V 6 bases short and J 6 bases short, with 6 bases between. Overall study results and limits: Newly generated T cells supplied most T-cell counts and diversity one year post-transplant. Day-60 TCRbeta diversity that was high in some patients was derived from surviving recipient T cells and thymic progenitors. Where alpha-beta T cells came from about two months after transplant was reportedly several hundred expanded graft clones.

Unique molecular identifiers were incorporated during preparation of the TCRbeta library. Via MiXCR, TCRdb re-called the PCR reads, giving one row per CDR3 protein. Of 600,000 to 700,000 distinct CDR3 sequences listed, around 13% are singletons. This TCR came from a girl aged 2 to 10 with congenital amegakaryocytic thrombocytopenia, due to receive a stem cell transplant. This material consisted of PBMCs, taken before TCRalphabeta/CD19-depleted stem cell transplant. The chain employs TRBV7-9 and TRBJ2-1, with unresolved D. The CDR3 DNA is TGTGCCAGCAGACCCATCAATGAGCAGTTCTTC. This sequence encodes CASRPINEQFF.